A single sample gave rise to the 14 T cell receptor beta chains below, sequenced in a study of Ad26.COV2.S vaccination and SARS-CoV-2 variants. As for treatment: over 15 received Ad26.COV2.S at low or high dose, single or two shots; about 5 received placebo; per-sample allocation not given. Collection of the samples took place on day 63 after the first injection of vaccine or placebo. Here immunoSEQ multiplex PCR was the method, and the copy in TCRdb shows in-frame clones only, minus some. The sample lists 350,000 to 400,000 clones, around 85% occurring once. The specimen was peripheral blood, collected in a trial of Ad26.COV2.S vaccine versus placebo. The receptors come from a person between 18 and 60 years old who received the Ad26.COV2.S COVID-19 vaccine or a placebo.

The chain carries TRBV7-6 and TRBJ2-1; tentative D call: TRBD2 (6 bases). This CDR3 has 15 residues. Trimming took 1 base from V and 2 from J, leaving 9 bases between them. Germline CDR1 is SGHVS and CDR2 is FNYEAQ. The CDR3 region is CASSLVGRTYNEQFF. The CDR3 DNA sequence: TGTGCCAGCAGCTTAGTGGGGAGGACCTACAATGAGCAGTTCTTC. Together with reference TRBV7-6 and TRBJ2-1, the CDR3 gives the full variable domain: GAGVSQSPRYKVTKRGQDVALRCDPISGHVSLYWYRQALGQGPEFLTYFNYEAQQDKSGLPNDRFSAERPEGSISTLTIQRTEQRDSAMYRCASSLVGRTYNEQFFGPGTRLTVL.

The chain recombines TRBV7-6 with TRBJ1-5; 9 positions match TRBD1. V was clipped by 5 bases and J by 5 bases; unmatched bases: 7. CDR1 and CDR2 (germline): SGHVS, FNYEAQ. CDR3 length: 15 amino acids. CDR3 coding DNA: TGTGCCAGCAGCCCGGGACAGGGTTTTGATCAGCCCCAGCATTTT. Translating gives CASSPGQGFDQPQHF.

V usage is TRBV2 and J usage is TRBJ2-1; 9 bases match TRBD2. The CDR3 has 16 residues. The ends lost 4 bases at V and 2 bases at J; junction bases unmatched: 6. Germline V lookup: CDR1 SNHLY, CDR2 FYNNEI. The CDR3: CASSGWQRGAYNEQFF. Written as DNA, the CDR3 is TGTGCCAGCAGTGGGTGGCAGCGGGGGGCCTACAATGAGCAGTTCTTC.

V is TRBV7-2 and J is TRBJ2-3, with no clear D. Trimming took off 5 bases at V and 6 bases at J, with 12 bases between the two ends. This CDR3 comprises 13 residues. The germline V gene encodes CDR1 SGHTA and CDR2 FQGNSA. The DNA for the CDR3 is TGTGCCAGCAGCCTCGATCAGACGGATACGCAGTATTTT. Amino acids: CASSLDQTDTQYF.

This chain connects TRBV2 to TRBJ2-5; D may match TRBD1 or TRBD2 (7 bases each). Germline V lookup: CDR1 SNHLY, CDR2 FYNNEI. The CDR3 has 15 amino acids. V was trimmed by 3 bases and J by 2 bases, leaving 13 bases between them. CDR3 DNA: TGTGCCAGCAGTGAGGGGGGGACAGATCAAGAGACCCAGTACTTC. Translated, it gives CASSEGGTDQETQYF. Looking up the rest from reference TRBV2 and TRBJ2-5 gives the full variable domain: EPEVTQTPSHQVTQMGQEVILRCVPISNHLYFYWYRQILGQKVEFLVSFYNNEISEKSEIFDDQFSVERPDGSNFTLKIRSTKLEDSAMYFCASSEGGTDQETQYFGPGTRLLVL.

The chain joins TRBV25-1 to TRBJ2-1; TRBD2 might be the D (7 bases). The CDR3 runs to 15 residues. The ends were cut back, 2 bases at V and 4 bases at J, with 12 bases in the middle. Germline lookup yields CDR1 MGHDK and CDR2 SYGVNS. The CDR3 region is CASSERRGGYNEQFF. Written as DNA, the CDR3 is TGTGCCAGCAGTGAAAGGAGGGGGGGATACAATGAGCAGTTCTTC.

The rearrangement uses TRBV27 and TRBJ2-1, with TRBD2 identical over 7 bases. Germline loops: CDR1 MNHEY, CDR2 SMNVEV (reference sequence). CDR3 length: 16 residues. V gave up 5 bases and J gave up 6 bases; unmatched junction bases: 13. The DNA of the CDR3 is TGTGCCAGCAGTCCACCCTCCGAAGCGGGAATCAATGAGCAGTTCTTC. Its translation: CASSPPSEAGINEQFF.

The J gene is TRBJ1-2, the V gene TRBV14, with 7 bases aligning to TRBD1. The ends lost 1 base at V and 4 bases at J; junction bases unmatched: 9. The CDR3 has 16 amino acids. CDR1 is SGHDN and CDR2 is FVKESK in the germline V gene. CDR3 loop: CASSQADRDSFYGYTF. CDR3 DNA sequence: TGTGCCAGCAGCCAAGCCGACAGGGACTCCTTCTATGGCTACACCTTC.

The chain combines TRBV11-2 with TRBJ2-7, with D unresolved. Germline CDR1 and CDR2: SGHAT and FQNNGV. The V gene lost 5 bases and the J gene lost 4 bases, with 15 bases spanning the gap. The length of the CDR3 is 14 residues. In DNA form, the CDR3 reads TGTGCCAGCAGCCCCCCTGACACTTCTTACGAGCAGTACTTC. Its translation is CASSPPDTSYEQYF.

A word on this clone: This CDR3 is also generated by other DNA sequences in the sample. The rearrangement joins TRBV19 to TRBJ1-5; a possible D gene is TRBD1 (5 bases). V gave up 3 bases and J gave up 7 bases, with 13 bases separating them. The germline V gene encodes CDR1 LNHDA and CDR2 SQIVND (reference sequence). CDR3 length: 14 amino acids. CDR3 residues: CASSIWGEGQPQHF. CDR3 nucleotides: TGTGCCAGTAGTATTTGGGGGGAAGGCCAGCCCCAGCATTTT.

This CDR3 is CASSLMELNTEAFF. The CDR3 nucleotides are TGTGCCAGCAGCTTGATGGAGTTGAACACTGAAGCTTTCTTT. This chain uses TRBV7-9 with TRBJ1-1; unclear D gene. CDR1 is SEHNR and CDR2 is FQNEAQ in the germline V gene (reference sequence). V was pared by 3 bases and J by 0 bases, with 8 bases between. The CDR3 totals 14 residues.

V and J are TRBV29-1 and TRBJ2-1, with TRBD2 identical over 11 bases. This CDR3 region has 17 residues. Per the germline V gene, CDR1 is SQVTM and CDR2 is ANQGSEA. V gave up 5 bases and J gave up 0 bases; unmatched junction bases: 9. The CDR3 sequence is CSVSSGGEESSYNEQFF. In DNA, the CDR3 is TGCAGCGTTAGTAGCGGGGGGGAAGAAAGCTCCTACAATGAGCAGTTCTTC.

The chain links TRBV7-9 to TRBJ1-2; the D gene is possibly TRBD1 (6 bases). V was clipped by 5 bases and J by 8 bases, with 15 bases between them. This CDR3 is 13 amino acids long. Germline V gene sequence: CDR1 SEHNR, CDR2 FQNEAQ (reference sequence). CDR3 sequence reads: CASSLSQGQGYTF. In DNA, the CDR3 is TGTGCCAGCAGCCTCTCGCAGGGGCAGGGCTACACCTTC.

The rearrangement joins TRBV14 to TRBJ2-3; a possible D gene is TRBD1 (5 bases). CDR1 and CDR2 from the germline V gene are SGHDN and FVKESK. The CDR3 is 16 residues long. Trimming took 2 bases from V and 4 from J, leaving 16 bases between them. The CDR3 is CASSQPGPADPDTQYF. For the CDR3, the DNA is TGTGCCAGCAGCCAACCAGGGCCAGCCGATCCAGATACGCAGTATTTT.